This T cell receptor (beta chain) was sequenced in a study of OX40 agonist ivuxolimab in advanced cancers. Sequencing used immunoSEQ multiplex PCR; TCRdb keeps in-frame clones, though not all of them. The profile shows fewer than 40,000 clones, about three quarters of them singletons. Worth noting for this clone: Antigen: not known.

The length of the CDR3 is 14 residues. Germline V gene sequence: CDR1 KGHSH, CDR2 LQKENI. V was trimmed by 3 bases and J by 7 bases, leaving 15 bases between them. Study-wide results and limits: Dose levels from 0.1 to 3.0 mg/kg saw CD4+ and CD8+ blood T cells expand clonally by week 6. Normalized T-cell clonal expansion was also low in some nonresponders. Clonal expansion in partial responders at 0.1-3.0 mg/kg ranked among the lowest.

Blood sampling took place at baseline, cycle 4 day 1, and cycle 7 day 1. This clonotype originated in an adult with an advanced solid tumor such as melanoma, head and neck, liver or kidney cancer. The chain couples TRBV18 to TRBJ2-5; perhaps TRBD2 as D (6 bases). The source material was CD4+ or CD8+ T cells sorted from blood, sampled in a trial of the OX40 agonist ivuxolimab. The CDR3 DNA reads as TGTGCCAGCTCACCCCCCATTCCCGGGGGGACCCAGTACTTC. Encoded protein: CASSPPIPGGTQYF.